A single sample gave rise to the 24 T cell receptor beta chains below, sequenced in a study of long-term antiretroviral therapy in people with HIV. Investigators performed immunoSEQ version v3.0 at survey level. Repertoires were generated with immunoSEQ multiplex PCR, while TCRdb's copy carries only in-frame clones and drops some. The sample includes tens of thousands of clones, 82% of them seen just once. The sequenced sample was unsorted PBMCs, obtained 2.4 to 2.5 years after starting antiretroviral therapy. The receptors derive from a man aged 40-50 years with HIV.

The CDR3 loop is CATRPRGGDTQYF. CDR3 DNA: TGTGCCACCAGGCCGCGGGGTGGAGATACGCAGTATTTT. The chain couples TRBV15 to TRBJ2-3; D possibly corresponds to TRBD2 (6 bases). Germline V lookup: CDR1 LNHNV, CDR2 YYDKDF (reference sequence). CDR3 length equals 13 residues. V was shortened by 6 bases and J by 5 bases, with 12 bases between the two germline ends.

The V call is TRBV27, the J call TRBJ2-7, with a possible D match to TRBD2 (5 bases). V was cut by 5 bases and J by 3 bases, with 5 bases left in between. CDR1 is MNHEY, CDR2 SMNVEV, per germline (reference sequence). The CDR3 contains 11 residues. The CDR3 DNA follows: TGTGCCAGCAGTCGGGGCTACGAGCAGTACTTC. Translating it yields CASSRGYEQYF.

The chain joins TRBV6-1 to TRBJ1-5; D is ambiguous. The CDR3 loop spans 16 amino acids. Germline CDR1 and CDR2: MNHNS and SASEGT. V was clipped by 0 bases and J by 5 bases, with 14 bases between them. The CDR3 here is CASSEAIGGIDQPQHF. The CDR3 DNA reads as TGTGCCAGCAGTGAAGCGATCGGAGGAATAGATCAGCCCCAGCATTTT.

DNA for the CDR3: TGTGCCAGCAGCCGAACGGGACAGTTGTACAATGAGCAGTTCTTC. It is translated as CASSRTGQLYNEQFF. This chain joins TRBV5-6 and TRBJ2-1, with 7 bases lining up with TRBD1. Unmatched junction bases numbered 8, after V lost 4 bases and J lost 4 bases. Germline CDR1 and CDR2: SGHDT and YYEEEE. The CDR3 is made up of 15 amino acids.

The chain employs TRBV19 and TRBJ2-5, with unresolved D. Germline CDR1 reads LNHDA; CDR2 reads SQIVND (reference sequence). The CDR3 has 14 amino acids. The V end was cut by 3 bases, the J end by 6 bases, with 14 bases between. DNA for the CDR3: TGTGCCAGTAGTATGACCGCCACGGGCAAGACCCAGTACTTC. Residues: CASSMTATGKTQYF.

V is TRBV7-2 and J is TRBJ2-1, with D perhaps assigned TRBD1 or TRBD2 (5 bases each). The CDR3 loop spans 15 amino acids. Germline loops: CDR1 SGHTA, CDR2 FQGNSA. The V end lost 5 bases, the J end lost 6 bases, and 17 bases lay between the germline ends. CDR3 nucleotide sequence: TGTGCCAGCAGCCCTGGGGCGATCGGGGTCAATGAGCAGTTCTTC. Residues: CASSPGAIGVNEQFF. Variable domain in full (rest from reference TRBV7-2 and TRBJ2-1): GAGVSQSPSNKVTEKGKDVELRCDPISGHTALYWYRQSLGQGLEFLIYFQGNSAPDKSGLPSDRFSAERTGGSVSTLTIQRTQQEDSAVYLCASSPGAIGVNEQFFGPGTRLTVL.

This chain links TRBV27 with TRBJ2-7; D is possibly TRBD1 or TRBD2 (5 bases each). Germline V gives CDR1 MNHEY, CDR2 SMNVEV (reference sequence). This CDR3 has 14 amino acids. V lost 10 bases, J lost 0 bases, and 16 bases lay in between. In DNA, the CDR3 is TGTGCCACCCGCATGGGGGTTGACTCCTACGAGCAGTACTTC. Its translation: CATRMGVDSYEQYF.

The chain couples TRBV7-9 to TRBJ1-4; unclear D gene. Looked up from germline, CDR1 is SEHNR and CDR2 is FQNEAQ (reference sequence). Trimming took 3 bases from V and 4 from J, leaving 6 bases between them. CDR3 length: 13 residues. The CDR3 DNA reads TGTGCCAGCAGCTTTACAGTTAATGAAAAACTGTTTTTT. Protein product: CASSFTVNEKLFF.

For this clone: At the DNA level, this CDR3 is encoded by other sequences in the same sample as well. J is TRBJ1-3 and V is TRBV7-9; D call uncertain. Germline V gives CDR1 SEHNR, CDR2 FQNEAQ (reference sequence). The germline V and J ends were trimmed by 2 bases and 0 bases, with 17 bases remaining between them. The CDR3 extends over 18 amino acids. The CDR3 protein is CASSLTVGKSSSGNTIYF. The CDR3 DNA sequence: TGTGCCAGCAGCTTAACAGTAGGAAAGTCGAGCTCTGGAAACACCATATATTTT.

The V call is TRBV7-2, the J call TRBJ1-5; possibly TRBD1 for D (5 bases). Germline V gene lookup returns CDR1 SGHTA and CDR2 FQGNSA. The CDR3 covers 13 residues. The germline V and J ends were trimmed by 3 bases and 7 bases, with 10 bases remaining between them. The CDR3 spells CASSLGTKQPQHF. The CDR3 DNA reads TGTGCCAGCAGCTTGGGGACTAAACAGCCCCAGCATTTT.

Here the CDR3 DNA reads TGCGCCAGCAGTAGACAGAGACTAACCGAGCAGTACTTC. Its translation is CASSRQRLTEQYF. The rearrangement joins TRBV10-1 to TRBJ2-7, with D possibly called TRBD1 or TRBD2 (5 bases each). The germline V gene has CDR1 WNHNN and CDR2 SYGVQD (reference sequence). The germline V and J ends were trimmed by 5 bases and 6 bases, with 14 bases remaining between them. This CDR3 contains 13 residues.

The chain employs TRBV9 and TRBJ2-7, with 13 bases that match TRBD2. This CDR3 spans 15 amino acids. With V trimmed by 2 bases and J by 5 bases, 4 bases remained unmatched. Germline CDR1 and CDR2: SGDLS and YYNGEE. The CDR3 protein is CASSVGLAGAHEQYF. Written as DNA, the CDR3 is TGTGCCAGCAGCGTTGGACTAGCGGGAGCCCACGAGCAGTACTTC.

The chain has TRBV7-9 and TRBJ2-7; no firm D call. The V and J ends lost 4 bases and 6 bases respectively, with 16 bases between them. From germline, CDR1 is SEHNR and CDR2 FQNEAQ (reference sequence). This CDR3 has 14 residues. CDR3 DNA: TGTGCCAGCAGCTCGCGAGGCACCAAGGGCGAGCAGTACTTC. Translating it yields CASSSRGTKGEQYF.

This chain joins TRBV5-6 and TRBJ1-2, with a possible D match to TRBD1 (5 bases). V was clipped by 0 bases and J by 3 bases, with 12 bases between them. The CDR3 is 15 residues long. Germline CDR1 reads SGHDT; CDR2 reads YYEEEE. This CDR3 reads CASSLALTGDYGYTF. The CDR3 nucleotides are TGTGCCAGCAGCTTGGCCCTGACGGGGGACTATGGCTACACCTTC.

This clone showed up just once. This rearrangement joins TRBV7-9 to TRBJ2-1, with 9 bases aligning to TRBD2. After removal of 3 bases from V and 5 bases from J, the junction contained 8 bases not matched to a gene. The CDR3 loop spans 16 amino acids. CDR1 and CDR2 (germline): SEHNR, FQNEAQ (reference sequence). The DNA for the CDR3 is TGTGCCAGCAGCTTTGGGGGCGGGAGGGTGGACAATGAGCAGTTCTTC. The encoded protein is CASSFGGGRVDNEQFF.

The CDR3 here is CASGRVGNEQFF. The CDR3 DNA reads TGTGCCAGCGGACGCGTGGGGAATGAGCAGTTCTTC. The rearrangement uses TRBV28 and TRBJ2-1; D remains unclear. In germline, CDR1 is MDHEN, CDR2 SYDVKM. This CDR3 is 12 amino acids long. Trimming stripped 8 bases from V and 7 bases from J, with 12 bases between.

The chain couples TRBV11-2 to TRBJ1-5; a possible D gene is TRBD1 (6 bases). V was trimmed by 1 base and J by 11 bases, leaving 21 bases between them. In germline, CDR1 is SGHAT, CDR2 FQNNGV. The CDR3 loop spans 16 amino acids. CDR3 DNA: TGTGCCAGCAGCTTAGGGGGGGCAGGTTTTTTCGGGGCCCAGCATTTT. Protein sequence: CASSLGGAGFFGAQHF.

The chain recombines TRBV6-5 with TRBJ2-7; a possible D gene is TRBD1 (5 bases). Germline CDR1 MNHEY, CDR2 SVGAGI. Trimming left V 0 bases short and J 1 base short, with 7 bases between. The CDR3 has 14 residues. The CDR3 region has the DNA TGTGCCAGCAGTTACTCAAGGGGTTCCTACGAGCAGTACTTC. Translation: CASSYSRGSYEQYF.

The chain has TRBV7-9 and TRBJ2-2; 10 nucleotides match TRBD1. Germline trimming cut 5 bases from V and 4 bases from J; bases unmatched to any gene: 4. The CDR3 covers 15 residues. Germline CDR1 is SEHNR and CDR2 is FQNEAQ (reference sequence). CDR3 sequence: CASSQGQGPTGELFF. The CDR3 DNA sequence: TGTGCCAGCAGCCAGGGACAGGGGCCCACCGGGGAGCTGTTTTTT.

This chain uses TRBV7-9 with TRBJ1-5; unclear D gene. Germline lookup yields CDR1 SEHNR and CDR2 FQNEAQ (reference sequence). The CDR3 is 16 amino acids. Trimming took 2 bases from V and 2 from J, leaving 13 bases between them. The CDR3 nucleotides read TGTGCCAGCAGCTTAATGACGGACGGGGGCAATCAGCCCCAGCATTTT. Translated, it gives CASSLMTDGGNQPQHF.

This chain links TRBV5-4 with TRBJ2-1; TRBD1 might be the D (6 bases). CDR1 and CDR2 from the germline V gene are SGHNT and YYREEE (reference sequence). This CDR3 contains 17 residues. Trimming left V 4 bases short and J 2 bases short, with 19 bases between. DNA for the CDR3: TGTGCCAGCAGCCCACGGATGGCCAGGGGCACCTACAATGAGCAGTTCTTC. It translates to CASSPRMARGTYNEQFF.

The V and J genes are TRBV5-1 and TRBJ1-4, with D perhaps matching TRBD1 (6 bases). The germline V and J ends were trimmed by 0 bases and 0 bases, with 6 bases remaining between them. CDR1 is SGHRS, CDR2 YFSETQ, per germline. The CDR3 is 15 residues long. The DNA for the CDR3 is TGCGCCAGCAGCTTGGGGGGGCCAACTAATGAAAAACTGTTTTTT. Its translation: CASSLGGPTNEKLFF.

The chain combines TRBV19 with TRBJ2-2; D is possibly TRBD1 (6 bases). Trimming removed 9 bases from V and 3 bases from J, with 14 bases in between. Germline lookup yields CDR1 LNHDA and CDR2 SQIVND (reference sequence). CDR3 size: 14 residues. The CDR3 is CASLTGSYTGELFF. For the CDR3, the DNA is TGTGCCAGCCTCACAGGGTCCTACACCGGGGAGCTGTTTTTT.

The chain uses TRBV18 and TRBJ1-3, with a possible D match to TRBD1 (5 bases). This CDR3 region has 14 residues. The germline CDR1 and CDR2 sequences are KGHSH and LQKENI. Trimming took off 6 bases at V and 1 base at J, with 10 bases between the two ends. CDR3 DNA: TGTGCCAGCTCGGGGGAGCCTTCTGGAAACACCATATATTTT. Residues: CASSGEPSGNTIYF.